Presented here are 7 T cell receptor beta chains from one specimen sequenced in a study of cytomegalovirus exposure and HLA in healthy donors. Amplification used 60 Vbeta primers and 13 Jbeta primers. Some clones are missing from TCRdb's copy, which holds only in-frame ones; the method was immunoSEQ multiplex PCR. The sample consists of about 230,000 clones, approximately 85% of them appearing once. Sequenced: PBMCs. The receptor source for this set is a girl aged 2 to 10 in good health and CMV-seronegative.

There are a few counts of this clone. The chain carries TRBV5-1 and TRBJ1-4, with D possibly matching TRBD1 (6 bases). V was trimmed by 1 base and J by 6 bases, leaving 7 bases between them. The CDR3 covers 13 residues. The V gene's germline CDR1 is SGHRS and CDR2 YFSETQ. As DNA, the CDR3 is TGCGCCAGCAGCTTGACAGGGCATGAAAAACTGTTTTTT. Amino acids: CASSLTGHEKLFF.

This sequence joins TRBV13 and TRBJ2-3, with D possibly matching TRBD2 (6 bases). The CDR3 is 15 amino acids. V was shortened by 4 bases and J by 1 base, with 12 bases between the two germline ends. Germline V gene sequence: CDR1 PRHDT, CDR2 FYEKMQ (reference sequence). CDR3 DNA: TGTGCCAGCAGCTCTAGTTCGGGGGGCACAGATACGCAGTATTTT. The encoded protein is CASSSSSGGTDTQYF.

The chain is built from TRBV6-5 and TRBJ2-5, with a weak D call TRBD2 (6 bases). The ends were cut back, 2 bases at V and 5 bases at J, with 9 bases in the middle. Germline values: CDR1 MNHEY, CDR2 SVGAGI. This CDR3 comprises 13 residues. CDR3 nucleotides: TGTGCCAGCAGTTACGCGGGGCGGGAGACCCAGTACTTC. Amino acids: CASSYAGRETQYF.

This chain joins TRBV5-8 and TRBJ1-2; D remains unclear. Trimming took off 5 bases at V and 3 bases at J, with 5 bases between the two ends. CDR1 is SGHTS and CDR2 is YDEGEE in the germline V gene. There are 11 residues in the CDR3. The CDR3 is CASSYYYGYTF. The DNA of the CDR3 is TGTGCCAGCAGTTATTACTATGGCTACACCTTC. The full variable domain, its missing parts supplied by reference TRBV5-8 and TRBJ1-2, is EAGVTQSPTHLIKTRGQQATLRCSPISGHTSVYWYQQALGLGLQFLLWYDEGEERNRGNFPPRFSGRQFPNYSSELNVNALELEDSALYLCASSYYYGYTFGSGTRLTVV.

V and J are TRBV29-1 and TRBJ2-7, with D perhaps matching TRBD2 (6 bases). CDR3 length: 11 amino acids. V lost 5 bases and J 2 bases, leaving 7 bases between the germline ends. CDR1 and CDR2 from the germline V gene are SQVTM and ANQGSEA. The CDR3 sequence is CSVWEAYEQYF. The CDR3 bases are TGCAGCGTTTGGGAGGCCTACGAGCAGTACTTC.

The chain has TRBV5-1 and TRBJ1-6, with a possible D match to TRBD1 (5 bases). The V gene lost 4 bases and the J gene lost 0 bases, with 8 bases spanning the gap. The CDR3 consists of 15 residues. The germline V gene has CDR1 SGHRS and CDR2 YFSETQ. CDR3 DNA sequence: TGCGCCAGCAGCGACAGTTTCTCCTATAATTCACCCCTCCACTTT. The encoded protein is CASSDSFSYNSPLHF.

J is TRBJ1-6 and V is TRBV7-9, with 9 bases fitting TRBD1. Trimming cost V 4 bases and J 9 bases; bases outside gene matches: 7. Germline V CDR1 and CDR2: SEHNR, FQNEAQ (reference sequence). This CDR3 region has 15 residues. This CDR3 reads CASSYGGQGTSPLHF. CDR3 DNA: TGTGCCAGCAGCTACGGCGGACAGGGGACTTCACCCCTCCACTTT. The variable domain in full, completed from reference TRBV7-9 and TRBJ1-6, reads DTGVSQNPRHKITKRGQNVTFRCDPISEHNRLYWYRQTLGQGPEFLTYFQNEAQLEKSRLLSDRFSAERPKGSFSTLEIQRTEQGDSAMYLCASSYGGQGTSPLHFGNGTRLTVT.